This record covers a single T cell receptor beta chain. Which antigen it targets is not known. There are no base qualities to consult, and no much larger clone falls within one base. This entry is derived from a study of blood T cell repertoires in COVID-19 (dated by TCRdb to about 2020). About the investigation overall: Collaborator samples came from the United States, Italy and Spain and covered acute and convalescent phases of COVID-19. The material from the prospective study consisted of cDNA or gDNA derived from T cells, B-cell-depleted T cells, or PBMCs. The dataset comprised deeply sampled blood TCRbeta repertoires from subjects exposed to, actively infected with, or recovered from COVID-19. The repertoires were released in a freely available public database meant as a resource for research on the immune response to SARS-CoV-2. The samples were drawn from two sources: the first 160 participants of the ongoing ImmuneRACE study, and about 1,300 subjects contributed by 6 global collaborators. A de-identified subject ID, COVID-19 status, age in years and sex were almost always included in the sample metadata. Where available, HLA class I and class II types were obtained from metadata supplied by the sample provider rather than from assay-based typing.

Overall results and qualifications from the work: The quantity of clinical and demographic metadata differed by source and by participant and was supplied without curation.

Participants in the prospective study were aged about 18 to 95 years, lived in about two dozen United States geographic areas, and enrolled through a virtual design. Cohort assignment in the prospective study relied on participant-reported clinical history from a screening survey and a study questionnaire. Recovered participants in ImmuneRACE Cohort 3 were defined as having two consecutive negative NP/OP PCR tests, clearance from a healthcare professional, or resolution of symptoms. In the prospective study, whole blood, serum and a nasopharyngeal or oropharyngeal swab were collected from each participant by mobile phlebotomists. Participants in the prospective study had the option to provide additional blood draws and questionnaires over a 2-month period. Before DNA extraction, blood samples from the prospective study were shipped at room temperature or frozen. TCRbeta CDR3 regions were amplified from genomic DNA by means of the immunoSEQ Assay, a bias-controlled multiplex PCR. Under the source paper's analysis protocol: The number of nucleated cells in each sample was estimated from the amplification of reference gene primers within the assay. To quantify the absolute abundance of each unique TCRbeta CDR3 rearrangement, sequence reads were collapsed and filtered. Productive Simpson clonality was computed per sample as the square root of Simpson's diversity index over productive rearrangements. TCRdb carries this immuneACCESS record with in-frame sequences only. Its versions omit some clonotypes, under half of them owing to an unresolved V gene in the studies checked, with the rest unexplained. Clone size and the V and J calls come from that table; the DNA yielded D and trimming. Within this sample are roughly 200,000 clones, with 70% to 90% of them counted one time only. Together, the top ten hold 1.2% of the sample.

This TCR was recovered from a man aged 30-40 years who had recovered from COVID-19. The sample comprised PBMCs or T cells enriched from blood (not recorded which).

This receptor carries the CDR3 CASRRQGGYNEQFF. The nucleotide sequence reads TGTGCCAGCAGGAGACAGGGGGGCTACAATGAGCAGTTCTTC. The rearranged chain carries TRBV7-9 and TRBJ2-1, with 9 central nucleotides matching TRBD1. Counted from cysteine to phenylalanine, this CDR3 has 14 amino acids. Just CDR3 DNA is preserved here, 42 bases in frame from base 1. The germline V gene (reference sequence) gives CDR1 as SEHNR and CDR2 as FQNEAQ. Relative to germline, V is missing 6 bases and J is missing 3 bases, with 3 bases of the junction outside any gene match.